These T cell receptor beta chains were read from a single sample in a study of a mutant IDH1 vaccine in newly diagnosed glioma. The antigens these receptors bind are not known. Clones were sequenced by immunoSEQ multiplex PCR, and TCRdb holds only the in-frame ones, with some missing. This repertoire shows about 58,000 clones, about 86% found once; its top ten account for around 7.4%. The starting material was PBMCs, obtained from a glioma patient whose treatment included an IDH1 peptide vaccine. These receptors came from a woman aged 45-65 years with glioma. Both conserved end residues are part of each CDR3. Fields, in order: CDR3 protein, V gene.

cdr3_aa: CASSIARPLGNTIYF; v_call: TRBV19
cdr3_aa: CASSASAQGVDTQYF; v_call: TRBV9
cdr3_aa: CASSLEAGGTDTQYF; v_call: TRBV5-1
cdr3_aa: CASSLGQEGRIGNSPLHF; v_call: TRBV5-1
cdr3_aa: CASKGLRSYEQYF; v_call: TRBV6-5
cdr3_aa: CASSEVGAGWNGYTF; v_call: TRBV6-1
cdr3_aa: CASSPQEHYGYTF; v_call: TRBV5-4
cdr3_aa: CASSSSGTGQVGEQYF; v_call: TRBV7-9
cdr3_aa: CASKSEGLYSPLHF; v_call: TRBV5-1
cdr3_aa: CASSQDLFEGQYF; v_call: TRBV14
cdr3_aa: CASSLFDKGGTSTQYF; v_call: TRBV5-6
cdr3_aa: CASSFGAGGNYGYTF; v_call: TRBV5-1
cdr3_aa: CASSLGDGDFYEQYF; v_call: TRBV7-6
cdr3_aa: CASNEEGARGYTF; v_call: TRBV19
cdr3_aa: CASSVRGGNTIYF; v_call: TRBV9
cdr3_aa: CASSAQGSLNTEAFF; v_call: TRBV9
cdr3_aa: CASSVPVNTEAFF; v_call: TRBV9
cdr3_aa: CASMKRLAGDPDTQYF; v_call: TRBV5-4
cdr3_aa: CASSYRAMLGYTF; v_call: TRBV14
cdr3_aa: CASNGRTDRANEKLFF; v_call: TRBV2
cdr3_aa: CASSLTGWQPQHF; v_call: TRBV5-8
cdr3_aa: CSVEDRAGTSGGATYNEQFF; v_call: TRBV29-1
cdr3_aa: CASSSDRNQPQHF; v_call: TRBV7-8
cdr3_aa: CASSLPRQGGGEQFF; v_call: TRBV5-1
cdr3_aa: CASSRQSSYEQYF; v_call: TRBV18
cdr3_aa: CASSNRGVNTEAFF; v_call: TRBV19
cdr3_aa: CASSLNSGGSITGELFF; v_call: TRBV5-1
cdr3_aa: CASSPVVGGAETQYF; v_call: TRBV7-2
cdr3_aa: CASSLASGTGGRNQPQHF; v_call: TRBV7-2
cdr3_aa: CASSLLSEIGSYNSPLHF; v_call: TRBV4-1